This is a list of T cell receptor beta chains from one sample in a study of brain T cells in children with intractable seizures. Here immunoSEQ multiplex PCR was the method, and the copy in TCRdb shows in-frame clones only, minus some. The sample shows tens of thousands of clones, over 75% of them seen only once. Sequenced here: peripheral blood, sampled at surgery. The receptors derive from a girl aged 2-15 years with tuberous sclerosis and intractable seizures. The CDR3 runs from the conserved cysteine through the conserved F or W. The order of the fields is J gene, V gene, D gene, clone size, CDR3 DNA, CDR3 protein. D genes are given only for firm matches. Clone size is not always given. Where it is, it says once, few, many or a class for expanded clones.

j_call: TRBJ1-2
v_call: TRBV19
d_call: -
clone_size: -
cdr3_nt: TGTGCCAGTAGTAGTCCGGGACAAAATAACTATGGCTACACCTTC
cdr3_aa: CASSSPGQNNYGYTF

j_call: TRBJ1-1
v_call: TRBV23-1
d_call: -
clone_size: -
cdr3_nt: TGCGCCAGCAGTCAATATACAGCACCCAGGACCACTGAAGCTTTCTTT
cdr3_aa: CASSQYTAPRTTEAFF

j_call: TRBJ1-5
v_call: TRBV4-2
d_call: -
clone_size: -
cdr3_nt: TGTGCCAGCAGCCAAGATCGGGAGATTAATCAGCCCCAGCATTTT
cdr3_aa: CASSQDREINQPQHF

j_call: TRBJ1-1
v_call: TRBV7-2
d_call: -
clone_size: -
cdr3_nt: TGTGCCAGCAACCGGATAAGAGGGGGTAGTGAAGCTTTCTTT
cdr3_aa: CASNRIRGGSEAFF

j_call: TRBJ1-1
v_call: TRBV9
d_call: TRBD1
clone_size: -
cdr3_nt: TGTGCCAGCAGCGTAGAGGACAGGGGAGGCGACACTGAAGCTTTCTTT
cdr3_aa: CASSVEDRGGDTEAFF

j_call: TRBJ2-1
v_call: TRBV4-1
d_call: -
clone_size: -
cdr3_nt: TGCGCCAGCAGCCAAGTGGATGATGAGCAGTTCTTC
cdr3_aa: CASSQVDDEQFF

j_call: TRBJ1-1
v_call: TRBV27
d_call: -
clone_size: -
cdr3_nt: TGTGCCAGCAGCCGAGAGGGTAGGACTGAAGCTTTCTTT
cdr3_aa: CASSREGRTEAFF

j_call: TRBJ2-5
v_call: TRBV19
d_call: TRBD2
clone_size: -
cdr3_nt: TGTGCCAGTAGTATCGGGACTAGCGGGGGGGGGCAAGAGACCCAGTACTTC
cdr3_aa: CASSIGTSGGGQETQYF

j_call: TRBJ1-2
v_call: TRBV6-2/TRBV6-3
d_call: -
clone_size: -
cdr3_nt: TGTGCCAGCAGTCTGACGGCCCTAATCTATGGCTACACCTTC
cdr3_aa: CASSLTALIYGYTF

j_call: TRBJ1-3
v_call: TRBV4-1
d_call: TRBD1
clone_size: once
cdr3_nt: TGCGCCAGCAGCCAAAACAGGGGCTCTGGAAACACCATATATTTT
cdr3_aa: CASSQNRGSGNTIYF

j_call: TRBJ2-3
v_call: TRBV9
d_call: TRBD1
clone_size: -
cdr3_nt: TGTGCCAGCAGCGTTCGGGCAGGGGGTAGGACAGATACGCAGTATTTT
cdr3_aa: CASSVRAGGRTDTQYF

j_call: TRBJ1-1
v_call: TRBV19
d_call: -
clone_size: -
cdr3_nt: TGTGCCAGTACCGGAGGGGGAGGGGGTCCTGAAGCTTTCTTT
cdr3_aa: CASTGGGGGPEAFF

j_call: TRBJ1-4
v_call: TRBV3-1/TRBV3-2
d_call: -
clone_size: -
cdr3_nt: TGTGCCAGCAGCCAAGGTCAGGGAACAGGGAATGAAAAACTGTTTTTT
cdr3_aa: CASSQGQGTGNEKLFF

j_call: TRBJ2-1
v_call: TRBV11-2
d_call: TRBD2
clone_size: -
cdr3_nt: TGTGCCAGCAGCTTAGACGGGACTAGATCAGAGGGTCCCTACAATGAGCAGTTCTTC
cdr3_aa: CASSLDGTRSEGPYNEQFF

j_call: TRBJ1-3
v_call: TRBV27
d_call: -
clone_size: -
cdr3_nt: TGTGCCAGCACATACCGATGGGACACCATATATTTT
cdr3_aa: CASTYRWDTIYF

j_call: TRBJ1-1
v_call: TRBV19
d_call: -
clone_size: -
cdr3_nt: TGTGCCAGTAGCCGTTACGGTTCGGCGGTTAACACTGAAGCTTTCTTT
cdr3_aa: CASSRYGSAVNTEAFF

j_call: TRBJ1-4
v_call: TRBV14
d_call: -
clone_size: -
cdr3_nt: TGTGCCAGCAGCCTGGGGGGGGCTTGGGAAAAACTGTTTTTT
cdr3_aa: CASSLGGAWEKLFF

j_call: TRBJ1-1
v_call: TRBV5-6
d_call: -
clone_size: -
cdr3_nt: TGTGCCAGCAGCTTCCAGGGGTTGGGGAACACTGAAGCTTTCTTT
cdr3_aa: CASSFQGLGNTEAFF

j_call: TRBJ2-1
v_call: TRBV27
d_call: -
clone_size: -
cdr3_nt: TGTGCCAGCAGTCCAGATAGCTCCTACAATGAGCAGTTCTTC
cdr3_aa: CASSPDSSYNEQFF

j_call: TRBJ2-7
v_call: TRBV7-2
d_call: -
clone_size: -
cdr3_nt: TGTGCCAGCAGCTTAGCGCGTAGCTCCTACGAGCAGTACTTC
cdr3_aa: CASSLARSSYEQYF

j_call: TRBJ1-4
v_call: TRBV7-3
d_call: TRBD1
clone_size: -
cdr3_nt: TGTGCCAGCAGTTACAGCTCGGGACAGGGATCCCCACTGTTTTTT
cdr3_aa: CASSYSSGQGSPLFF

j_call: TRBJ1-5
v_call: TRBV6-1
d_call: -
clone_size: -
cdr3_nt: TGTGCCAGCAGTGTTAGGCAGCCACAGTTCTATAGCAATCAGCCCCAGCATTTT
cdr3_aa: CASSVRQPQFYSNQPQHF

j_call: TRBJ1-6
v_call: TRBV2
d_call: -
clone_size: -
cdr3_nt: TGTGCCAGCAGTGAAATTCGGGGGTCGGGGGTCGGTTATAATTCACCCCTCCACTTT
cdr3_aa: CASSEIRGSGVGYNSPLHF

j_call: TRBJ2-1
v_call: TRBV4-1
d_call: -
clone_size: -
cdr3_nt: TGCGCCAGCAGCCCTACAGGGACCTCGAGCTCCTACAATGAGCAGTTCTTC
cdr3_aa: CASSPTGTSSSYNEQFF

j_call: TRBJ1-1
v_call: TRBV19
d_call: -
clone_size: -
cdr3_nt: TGTGCCAGTAGTATCAGCATGAACACTGAAGCTTTCTTT
cdr3_aa: CASSISMNTEAFF

j_call: TRBJ1-1
v_call: TRBV4-1
d_call: -
clone_size: -
cdr3_nt: TGCGCCAGCAGCAGTATATACACTGAAGCTTTCTTT
cdr3_aa: CASSSIYTEAFF

j_call: TRBJ1-3
v_call: TRBV9
d_call: TRBD1
clone_size: few
cdr3_nt: TGTGCCAGCAGCCCCGGACAGGGGGCAGGAAACACCATATATTTT
cdr3_aa: CASSPGQGAGNTIYF

j_call: TRBJ2-1
v_call: TRBV9
d_call: -
clone_size: -
cdr3_nt: TGTGCCAGCAGCACAAGCCAGAATGAGCAGTTCTTC
cdr3_aa: CASSTSQNEQFF

j_call: TRBJ1-4
v_call: TRBV6-6
d_call: -
clone_size: -
cdr3_nt: TGTGCCAGCAGTTCCCTCCGACAGGCAACTAATGAAAAACTGTTTTTT
cdr3_aa: CASSSLRQATNEKLFF

j_call: TRBJ1-5
v_call: TRBV2
d_call: TRBD1
clone_size: once
cdr3_nt: TGTGCCAGCAGGACAGGGGGTCAGCCCCAGCATTTT
cdr3_aa: CASRTGGQPQHF

j_call: TRBJ2-2
v_call: TRBV2
d_call: -
clone_size: -
cdr3_nt: TGTGCCAGCAGCCGGACATTCACCGGGGAGCTGTTTTTT
cdr3_aa: CASSRTFTGELFF

j_call: TRBJ2-3
v_call: TRBV7-2
d_call: TRBD2
clone_size: -
cdr3_nt: TGTGCCAGCAGCGGCGCAAGACTAGCTAGCACAGATACGCAGTATTTT
cdr3_aa: CASSGARLASTDTQYF

j_call: TRBJ1-2
v_call: TRBV7-2
d_call: -
clone_size: once
cdr3_nt: TGTGCCAGCAGCTTAGCGAAAACTCTAGAATCCTCGTACTATGGCTACACCTTC
cdr3_aa: CASSLAKTLESSYYGYTF

j_call: TRBJ2-2
v_call: TRBV9
d_call: TRBD1
clone_size: -
cdr3_nt: TGTGCCAGCAGCGTAGCCCGACAGGGGGCCCACATACCTCCAGGGGGGACCGGGGAGCTGTTTTTT
cdr3_aa: CASSVARQGAHIPPGGTGELFF

j_call: TRBJ2-2
v_call: TRBV24-1
d_call: TRBD1
clone_size: -
cdr3_nt: TGTGCCACCAGTGATAGGACAGGGCACACCGGGGAGCTGTTTTTT
cdr3_aa: CATSDRTGHTGELFF

j_call: TRBJ2-7
v_call: TRBV30
d_call: -
clone_size: -
cdr3_nt: TGTGCCTGGAGTCGGGGAGCCTACGAGCAGTACTTC
cdr3_aa: CAWSRGAYEQYF

j_call: TRBJ2-3
v_call: TRBV6-5
d_call: -
clone_size: -
cdr3_nt: TGTGCCAGCAGTCCGACCCACACAGATACGCAGTATTTT
cdr3_aa: CASSPTHTDTQYF

j_call: TRBJ1-1
v_call: TRBV6-5
d_call: -
clone_size: -
cdr3_nt: TGTGCCAGCAGTTACGCCCGGGGGAGAATAAACACTGAAGCTTTCTTT
cdr3_aa: CASSYARGRINTEAFF

j_call: TRBJ1-2
v_call: TRBV27
d_call: TRBD1
clone_size: -
cdr3_nt: TGTGCCAGCAGAAGGGGGCTCAACTATGGCTACACCTTC
cdr3_aa: CASRRGLNYGYTF

j_call: TRBJ1-1
v_call: TRBV27
d_call: -
clone_size: -
cdr3_nt: TGTGCCACCAGGACGGGGATGAACACTGAAGCTTTCTTT
cdr3_aa: CATRTGMNTEAFF

j_call: TRBJ2-2
v_call: TRBV6-5
d_call: -
clone_size: -
cdr3_nt: TGTGCCAGCAAAAACGCAGGGGACACCGGGGAGCTGTTTTTT
cdr3_aa: CASKNAGDTGELFF

j_call: TRBJ1-3
v_call: TRBV11-2
d_call: -
clone_size: -
cdr3_nt: TGTGCCAGCAGCCAGAGCCCGAGGGGCCCCTCTGGAAACACCATATATTTT
cdr3_aa: CASSQSPRGPSGNTIYF

j_call: TRBJ1-3
v_call: TRBV7-2
d_call: -
clone_size: -
cdr3_nt: TGTGCCAGCAGCTTAAAGCGGAGCTCTGGAAACACCATATATTTT
cdr3_aa: CASSLKRSSGNTIYF

j_call: TRBJ1-1
v_call: TRBV27
d_call: -
clone_size: -
cdr3_nt: TGTGCCAGCAGTCGAGGGGGGCGGAGGACTGAAGCTTTCTTT
cdr3_aa: CASSRGGRRTEAFF

j_call: TRBJ1-6
v_call: TRBV27
d_call: -
clone_size: -
cdr3_nt: TGTGCCAGCAGTTTGGTCCGGGGGAGAATGGCCCTCCACTTT
cdr3_aa: CASSLVRGRMALHF

j_call: TRBJ1-3
v_call: TRBV18
d_call: -
clone_size: -
cdr3_nt: TGTGCCAGCTCACCACCTGGGGGCTATGGAAACACCATATATTTT
cdr3_aa: CASSPPGGYGNTIYF

j_call: TRBJ2-3
v_call: TRBV7-3
d_call: -
clone_size: -
cdr3_nt: TGTGCCAGCAGCTTGGACCTCACAGATACGCAGTATTTT
cdr3_aa: CASSLDLTDTQYF

j_call: TRBJ2-3
v_call: TRBV29-1
d_call: -
clone_size: -
cdr3_nt: TGCAGCGCTCTTAGGGCAGATACGCAGTATTTT
cdr3_aa: CSALRADTQYF

j_call: TRBJ1-3
v_call: TRBV3-1/TRBV3-2
d_call: -
clone_size: -
cdr3_nt: TGTGCCAGCAGCCAAGATTTCCAGGCTTACGGAAACACCATATATTTT
cdr3_aa: CASSQDFQAYGNTIYF

j_call: TRBJ2-5
v_call: TRBV29-1
d_call: TRBD1
clone_size: -
cdr3_nt: TGCAGCGCCGGACAGGGGTTCCAAGAGACCCAGTACTTC
cdr3_aa: CSAGQGFQETQYF

j_call: TRBJ1-1
v_call: TRBV27
d_call: -
clone_size: once
cdr3_nt: TGTGCCAGCAGTTTAAAAAGGGGGGTGAACACTGAAGCTTTCTTT
cdr3_aa: CASSLKRGVNTEAFF

j_call: TRBJ1-1
v_call: TRBV6-1
d_call: TRBD1
clone_size: -
cdr3_nt: TGTGCCAGCAGTGAATTACAGGGGGAGGCTGAAGCTTTCTTT
cdr3_aa: CASSELQGEAEAFF